This T cell receptor (beta chain) was found in a study of STAT3 mutations in large granular lymphocyte leukemia. TCRbeta libraries averaged around 42,000 productive templates per sample. Assay: immunoSEQ multiplex PCR; the TCRdb copy retains only in-frame clones and omits some. The table shows over 4,500 clones, with around half occurring only once. Regarding the study as a whole: Every T-LGLL patient had at least one immunodominant TCRbeta clonotype. No sample exists from the first appearance of each clone. Differing intervals and regimens complicate linking therapy response to clone burden. TCR clonotype switching after therapy occurred in about 35% of the 18 patients.

V lost 5 bases and J lost 5; bases outside the gene matches: 7. The CDR3 is 15 amino acids. Germline CDR1 KGHSH, CDR2 LQKENI. Note on this clone: What it binds is unknown.

This TCR was recovered from a woman between 65 and 79 years old with T-cell large granular lymphocyte leukemia. Some clones in this sample may be carry-over from other donors' samples. The gene calls are TRBV18 and TRBJ2-7, with 12 bases fitting TRBD2. What was sequenced was peripheral blood mononuclear cells. CDR3 residues: CASSTIGLAGNEQYF. The CDR3 DNA follows: TGTGCCAGCTCAACGATAGGACTAGCGGGAAACGAGCAGTACTTC.